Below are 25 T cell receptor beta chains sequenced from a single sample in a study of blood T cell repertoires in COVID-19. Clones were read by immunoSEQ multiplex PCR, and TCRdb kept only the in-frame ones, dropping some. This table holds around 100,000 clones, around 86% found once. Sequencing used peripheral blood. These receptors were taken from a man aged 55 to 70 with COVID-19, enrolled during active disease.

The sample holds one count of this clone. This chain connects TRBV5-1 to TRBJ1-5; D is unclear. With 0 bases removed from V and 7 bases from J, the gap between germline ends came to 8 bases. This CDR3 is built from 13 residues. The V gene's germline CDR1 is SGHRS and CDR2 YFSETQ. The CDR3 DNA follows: TGCGCCAGCAGCTTGGATGTAGCCCAGCCCCAGCATTTT. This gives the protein CASSLDVAQPQHF.

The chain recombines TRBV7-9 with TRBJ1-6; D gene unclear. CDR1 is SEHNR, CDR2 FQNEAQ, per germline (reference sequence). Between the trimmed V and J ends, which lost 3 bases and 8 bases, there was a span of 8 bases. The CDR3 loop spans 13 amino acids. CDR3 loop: CASSFLADSPLHF. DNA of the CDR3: TGTGCCAGCAGCTTCTTGGCCGATTCACCCCTCCACTTT.

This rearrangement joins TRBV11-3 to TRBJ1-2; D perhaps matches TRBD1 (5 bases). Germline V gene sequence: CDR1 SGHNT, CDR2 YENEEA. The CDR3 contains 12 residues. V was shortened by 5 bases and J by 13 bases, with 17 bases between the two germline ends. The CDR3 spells CASSTLGQPATF. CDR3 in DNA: TGTGCCAGCAGCACCCTCGGACAACCAGCCACCTTC.

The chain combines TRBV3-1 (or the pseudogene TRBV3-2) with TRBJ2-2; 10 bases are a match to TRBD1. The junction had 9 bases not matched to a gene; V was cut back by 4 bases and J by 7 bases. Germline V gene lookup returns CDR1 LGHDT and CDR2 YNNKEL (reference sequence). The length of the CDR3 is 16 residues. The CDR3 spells CASSPRDRGEGGELFF. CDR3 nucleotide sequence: TGTGCCAGCAGCCCCCGGGACAGGGGAGAGGGCGGGGAGCTGTTTTTT.

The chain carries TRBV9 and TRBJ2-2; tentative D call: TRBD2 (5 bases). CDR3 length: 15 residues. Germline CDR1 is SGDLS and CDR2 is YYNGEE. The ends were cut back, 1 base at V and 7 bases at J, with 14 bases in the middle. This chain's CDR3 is CASSVYATRGGELFF. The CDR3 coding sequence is TGTGCCAGCAGCGTATACGCCACCCGGGGCGGGGAGCTGTTTTTT.

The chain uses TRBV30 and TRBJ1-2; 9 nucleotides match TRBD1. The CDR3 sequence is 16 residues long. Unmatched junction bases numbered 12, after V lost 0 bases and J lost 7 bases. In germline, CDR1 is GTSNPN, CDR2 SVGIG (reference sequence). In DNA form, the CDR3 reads TGTGCCTGGAGTGTCTACCCCCCGGGACAGGGAATTGGCTACACCTTC. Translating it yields CAWSVYPPGQGIGYTF.

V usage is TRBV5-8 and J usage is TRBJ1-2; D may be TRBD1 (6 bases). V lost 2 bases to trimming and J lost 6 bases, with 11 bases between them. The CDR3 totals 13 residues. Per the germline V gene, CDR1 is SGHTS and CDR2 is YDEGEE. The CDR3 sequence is CASSFSRGDGYTF. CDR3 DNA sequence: TGTGCCAGCAGCTTCAGCAGGGGTGATGGCTACACCTTC.

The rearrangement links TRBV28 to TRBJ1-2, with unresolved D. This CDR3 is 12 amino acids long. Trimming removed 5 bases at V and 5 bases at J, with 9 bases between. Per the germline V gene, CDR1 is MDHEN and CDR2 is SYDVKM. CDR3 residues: CASSPEWYGYTF. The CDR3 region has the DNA TGTGCCAGCAGTCCCGAGTGGTATGGCTACACCTTC.

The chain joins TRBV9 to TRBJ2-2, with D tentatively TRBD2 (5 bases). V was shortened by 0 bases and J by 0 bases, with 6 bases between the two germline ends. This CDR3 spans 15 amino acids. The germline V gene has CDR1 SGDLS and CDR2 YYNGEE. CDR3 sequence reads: CASSVVSANTGELFF. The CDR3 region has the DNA TGTGCCAGCAGCGTAGTTAGCGCGAACACCGGGGAGCTGTTTTTT.

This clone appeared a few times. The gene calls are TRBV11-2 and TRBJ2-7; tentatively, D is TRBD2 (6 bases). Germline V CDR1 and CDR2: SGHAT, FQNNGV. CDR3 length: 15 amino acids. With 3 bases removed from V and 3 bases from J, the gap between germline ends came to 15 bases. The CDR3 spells CASSLFGGKGYEQYF. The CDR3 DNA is TGTGCCAGCAGCTTGTTTGGCGGGAAAGGCTACGAGCAGTACTTC.

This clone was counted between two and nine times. DNA of the CDR3: TGTGCCAGCAGCGTATCCGGGACAGGCAATGAGCAGTTCTTC. Encoded protein: CASSVSGTGNEQFF. V usage is TRBV9 and J usage is TRBJ2-1; TRBD1 matches 8 bases. V shed 1 base and J 6 bases; nucleotides not matched to a gene: 3. The CDR3 extends over 14 amino acids. Germline V gives CDR1 SGDLS, CDR2 YYNGEE.

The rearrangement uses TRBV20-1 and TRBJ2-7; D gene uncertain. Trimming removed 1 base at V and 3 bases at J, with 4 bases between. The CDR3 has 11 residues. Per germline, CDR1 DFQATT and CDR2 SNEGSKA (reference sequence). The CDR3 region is CSARAGYEQYF. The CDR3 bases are TGCAGTGCTAGAGCCGGCTACGAGCAGTACTTC.

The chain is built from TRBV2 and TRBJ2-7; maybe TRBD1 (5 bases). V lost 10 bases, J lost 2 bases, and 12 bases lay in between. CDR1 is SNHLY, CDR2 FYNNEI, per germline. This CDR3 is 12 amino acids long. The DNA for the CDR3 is TGTGCCACCGCGACAGAACCCTACGAGCAGTACTTC. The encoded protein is CATATEPYEQYF.

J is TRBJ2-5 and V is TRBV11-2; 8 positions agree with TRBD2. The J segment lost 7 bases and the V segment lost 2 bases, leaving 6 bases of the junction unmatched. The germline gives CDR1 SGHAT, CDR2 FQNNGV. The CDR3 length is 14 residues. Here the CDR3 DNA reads TGTGCCAGCAGCTTACTGACTAGCGCAGGGACCCAGTACTTC. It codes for CASSLLTSAGTQYF.

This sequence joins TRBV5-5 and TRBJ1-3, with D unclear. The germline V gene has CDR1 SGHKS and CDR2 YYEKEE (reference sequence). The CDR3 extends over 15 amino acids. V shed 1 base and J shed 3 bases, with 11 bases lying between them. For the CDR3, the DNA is TGTGCCAGCAGCTTGACGGGGTCTAGTGGAAACACCATATATTTT. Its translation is CASSLTGSSGNTIYF.

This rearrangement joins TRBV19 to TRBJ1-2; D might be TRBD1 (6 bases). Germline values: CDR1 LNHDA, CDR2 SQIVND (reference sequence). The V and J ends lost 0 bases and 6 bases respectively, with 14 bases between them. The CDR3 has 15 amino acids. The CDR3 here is CASSIDGEQGDGYTF. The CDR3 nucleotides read TGTGCCAGTAGTATAGATGGGGAACAGGGCGATGGCTACACCTTC.

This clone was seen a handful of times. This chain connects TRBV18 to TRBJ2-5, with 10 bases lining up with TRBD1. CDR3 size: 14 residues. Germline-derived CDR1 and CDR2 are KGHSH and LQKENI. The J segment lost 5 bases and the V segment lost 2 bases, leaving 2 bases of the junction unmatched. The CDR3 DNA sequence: TGTGCCAGCTCACCAGGGGACAGGGGTGAGACCCAGTACTTC. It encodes CASSPGDRGETQYF. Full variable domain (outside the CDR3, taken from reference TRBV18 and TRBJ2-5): NAGVMQNPRHLVRRRGQEARLRCSPMKGHSHVYWYRQLPEEGLKFMVYLQKENIIDESGMPKERFSAEFPKEGPSILRIQQVVRGDSAAYFCASSPGDRGETQYFGPGTRLLVL.

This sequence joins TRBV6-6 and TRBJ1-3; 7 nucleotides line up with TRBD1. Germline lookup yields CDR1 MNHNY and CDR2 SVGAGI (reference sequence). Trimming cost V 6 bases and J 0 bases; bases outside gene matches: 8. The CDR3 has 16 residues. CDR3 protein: CASSLGTASSGNTIYF. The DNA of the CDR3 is TGTGCCAGCAGCCTCGGGACAGCGAGCTCTGGAAACACCATATATTTT.

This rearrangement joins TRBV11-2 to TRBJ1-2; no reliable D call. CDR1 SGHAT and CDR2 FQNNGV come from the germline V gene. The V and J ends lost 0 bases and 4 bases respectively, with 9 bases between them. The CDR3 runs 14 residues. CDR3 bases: TGTGCCAGCAGCTTAGATGGTGGCACCTATGGCTACACCTTC. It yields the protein CASSLDGGTYGYTF.

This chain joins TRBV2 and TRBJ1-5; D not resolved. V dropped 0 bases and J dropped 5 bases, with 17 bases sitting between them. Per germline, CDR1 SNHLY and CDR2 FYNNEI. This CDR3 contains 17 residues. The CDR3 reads CASSEAQVVYVHQPQHF. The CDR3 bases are TGTGCCAGCAGTGAAGCGCAGGTAGTCTATGTCCATCAGCCCCAGCATTTT.

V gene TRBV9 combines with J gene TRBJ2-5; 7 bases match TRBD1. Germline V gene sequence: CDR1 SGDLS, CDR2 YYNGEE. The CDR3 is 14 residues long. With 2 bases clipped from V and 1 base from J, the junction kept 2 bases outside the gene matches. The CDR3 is CASSVSGGQETQYF. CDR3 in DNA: TGTGCCAGCAGCGTGTCAGGGGGCCAAGAGACCCAGTACTTC.

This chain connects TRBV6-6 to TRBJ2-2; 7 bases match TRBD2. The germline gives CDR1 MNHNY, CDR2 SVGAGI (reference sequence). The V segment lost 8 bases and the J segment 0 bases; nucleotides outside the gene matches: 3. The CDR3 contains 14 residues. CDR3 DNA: TGTGCCAGCGAAGCGGGAACGAACACCGGGGAGCTGTTTTTT. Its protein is CASEAGTNTGELFF.

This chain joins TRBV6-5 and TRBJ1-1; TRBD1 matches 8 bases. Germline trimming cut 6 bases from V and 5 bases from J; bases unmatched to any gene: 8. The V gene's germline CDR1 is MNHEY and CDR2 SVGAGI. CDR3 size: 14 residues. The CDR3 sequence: CASRRTGSGTEAFF. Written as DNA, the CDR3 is TGTGCCAGCAGGCGGACAGGGTCGGGTACTGAAGCTTTCTTT.

Here the CDR3 reads CASSLRGRDQPQHF. CDR3 bases: TGTGCCAGCAGCTTAAGGGGGCGAGATCAGCCCCAGCATTTT. This chain uses TRBV7-2 with TRBJ1-5, with 7 positions matching TRBD1. Trimming at V came to 2 bases and at J to 5 bases, leaving 3 bases not matched to a gene. CDR3 size: 14 residues. Germline V gene lookup returns CDR1 SGHTA and CDR2 FQGNSA.

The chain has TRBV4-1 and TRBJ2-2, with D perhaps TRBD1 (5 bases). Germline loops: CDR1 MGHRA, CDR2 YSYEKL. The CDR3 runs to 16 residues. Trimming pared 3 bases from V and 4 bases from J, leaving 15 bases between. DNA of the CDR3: TGCGCCAGCAGCCACCAAGGGCAGGGAACCACCGGGGAGCTGTTTTTT. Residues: CASSHQGQGTTGELFF.